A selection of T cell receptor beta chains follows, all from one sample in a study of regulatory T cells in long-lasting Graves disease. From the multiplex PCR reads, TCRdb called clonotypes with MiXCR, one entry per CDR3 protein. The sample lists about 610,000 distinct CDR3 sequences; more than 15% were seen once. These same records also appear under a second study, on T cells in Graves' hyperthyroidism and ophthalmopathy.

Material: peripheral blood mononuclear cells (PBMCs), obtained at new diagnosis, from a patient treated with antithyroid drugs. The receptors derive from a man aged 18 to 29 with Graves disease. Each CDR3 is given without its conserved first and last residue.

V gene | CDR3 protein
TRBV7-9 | ASSLVEGRILYEQY
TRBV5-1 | ASSSGLAGGQSAYEQY
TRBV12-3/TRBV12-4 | ASSPTDLTEAF
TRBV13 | ASSLVQGARQTQY
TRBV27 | ASSLVFGNPNSPLH
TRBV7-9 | ASSQGTGKGNTIY
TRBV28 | ASSWRGQEAGNTIY
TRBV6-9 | ASSYPGGSEGQETQY
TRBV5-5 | ASSRPLAVSWNEQY
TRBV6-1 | ASTRSVGEQF
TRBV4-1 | ASSQRGQASPKETQY
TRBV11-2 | ASSPRYSGPSTDTQY
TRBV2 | ASRRRLDTGELF
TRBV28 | ASTLGGYEQY
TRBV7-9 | ASSLGSGDEKLF
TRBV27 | ASSLSGSGSIEQF
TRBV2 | ASTVGQGF
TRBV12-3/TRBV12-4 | ASSLDFVYEQY
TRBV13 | ASSQVPIRDYNEQF
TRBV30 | AWSVRGAENTIY
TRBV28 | ASTIPGFTDTQY
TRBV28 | ASSSPGWDGYT
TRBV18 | ASSPGTEQPQH
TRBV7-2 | ASSLETQRRTDTQY
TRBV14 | ASSPRTVSGNTIY
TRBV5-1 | ASSLEGSSAASPLH
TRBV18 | ASSANRGYEQY
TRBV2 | ASRIDRTSGNTIY
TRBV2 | ASRGLAGGGDTQY
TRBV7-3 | ASSLRGLDSPLH
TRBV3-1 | ASSQESGNYGYT
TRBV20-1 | SASHRGPSGANVLT
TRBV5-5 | ASSLVQGDYGYT
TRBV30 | AWTSGLLIEQF
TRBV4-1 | ASSQKSGPGTSYEQY
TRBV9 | ASSPRTSGTGEQY
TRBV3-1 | ASSLRVGTRSSEQY
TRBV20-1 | SAGGDSTINEQF
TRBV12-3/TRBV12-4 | ASSFNQGKDSPLH
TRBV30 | AWSRGGLELYEQY
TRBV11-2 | ASSLQQGNTEAF
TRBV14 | ASSQAGAGRLATQY
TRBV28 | ASSISYTGELF
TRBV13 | ASSATGTATYEQY
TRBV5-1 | ASSLGLGTDTQY
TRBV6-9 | ASSYSQRGYEQY
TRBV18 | ASSPFGTRNSPLH
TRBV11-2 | ASSSGGLGEAF
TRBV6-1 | AGRRAGSYEQY
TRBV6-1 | ASSEELAGNNEQF
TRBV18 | ASSPGTGGRTEAF
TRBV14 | ASSPSPGVRQY
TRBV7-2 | ASGLDRWIETQY
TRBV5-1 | ASSALGSGAGRVSYEQY
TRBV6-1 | ASSADRERYT
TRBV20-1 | SATPSGQLYEQY
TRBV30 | AWSDRV
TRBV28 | ASSLFASGGGDTQY
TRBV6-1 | ASRMGQNTEAF